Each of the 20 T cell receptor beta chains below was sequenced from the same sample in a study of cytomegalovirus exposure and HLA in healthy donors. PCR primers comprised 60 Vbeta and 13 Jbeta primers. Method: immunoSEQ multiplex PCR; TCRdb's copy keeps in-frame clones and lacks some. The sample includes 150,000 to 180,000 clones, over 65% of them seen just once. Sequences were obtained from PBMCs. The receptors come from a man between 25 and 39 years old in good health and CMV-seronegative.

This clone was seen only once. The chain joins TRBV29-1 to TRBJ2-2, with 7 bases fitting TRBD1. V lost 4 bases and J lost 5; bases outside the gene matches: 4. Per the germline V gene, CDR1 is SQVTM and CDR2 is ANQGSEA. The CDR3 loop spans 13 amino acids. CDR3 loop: CSVAQGYTGELFF. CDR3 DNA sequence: TGCAGCGTTGCACAGGGGTATACCGGGGAGCTGTTTTTT.

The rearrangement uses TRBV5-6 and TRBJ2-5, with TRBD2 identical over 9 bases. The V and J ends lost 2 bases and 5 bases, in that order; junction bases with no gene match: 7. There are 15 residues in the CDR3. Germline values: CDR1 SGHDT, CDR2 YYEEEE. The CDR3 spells CASSLGGGAVETQYF. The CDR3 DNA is TGTGCCAGCAGCTTAGGCGGGGGGGCGGTTGAGACCCAGTACTTC.

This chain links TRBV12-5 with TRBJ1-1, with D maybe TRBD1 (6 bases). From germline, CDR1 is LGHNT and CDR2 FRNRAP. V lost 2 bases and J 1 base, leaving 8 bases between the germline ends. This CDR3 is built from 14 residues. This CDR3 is CASGLKGENTEAFF. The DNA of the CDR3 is TGTGCTAGTGGTTTGAAGGGGGAGAACACTGAAGCTTTCTTT.

CDR3 in amino acids: CASSRTDRGLETQYF. In nucleotides, the CDR3 is TGCGCCAGCAGCCGGACAGACAGGGGTCTCGAGACCCAGTACTTC. This chain links TRBV4-3 with TRBJ2-5, with 8 positions matching TRBD1. The V gene end was trimmed by 4 bases and the J gene end by 5 bases; junction bases not matched to a gene: 9. The CDR3 has 15 amino acids. From germline, CDR1 is LGHNA and CDR2 YSLEER.

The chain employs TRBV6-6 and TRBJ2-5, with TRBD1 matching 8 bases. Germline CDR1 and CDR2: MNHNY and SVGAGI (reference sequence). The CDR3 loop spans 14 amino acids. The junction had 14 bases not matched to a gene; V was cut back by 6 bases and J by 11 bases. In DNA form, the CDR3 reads TGTGCCAGCAGGTCCTCTACAGGGGGGATTAAGCAGTACTTC. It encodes CASRSSTGGIKQYF.

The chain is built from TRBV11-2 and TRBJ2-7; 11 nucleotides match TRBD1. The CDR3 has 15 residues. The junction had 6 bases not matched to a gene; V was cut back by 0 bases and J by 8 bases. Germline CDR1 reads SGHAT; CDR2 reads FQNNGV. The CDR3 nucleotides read TGTGCCAGCAGCTTAGAGACGGGGACAGGGGGGAAGCAGTACTTC. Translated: CASSLETGTGGKQYF.

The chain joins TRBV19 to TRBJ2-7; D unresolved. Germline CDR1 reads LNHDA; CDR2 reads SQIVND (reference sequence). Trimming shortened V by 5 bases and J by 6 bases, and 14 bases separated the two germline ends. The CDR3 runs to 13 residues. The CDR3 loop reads CASSLDKIGEQYF. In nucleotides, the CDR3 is TGTGCCAGTAGTCTCGACAAGATCGGCGAGCAGTACTTC.

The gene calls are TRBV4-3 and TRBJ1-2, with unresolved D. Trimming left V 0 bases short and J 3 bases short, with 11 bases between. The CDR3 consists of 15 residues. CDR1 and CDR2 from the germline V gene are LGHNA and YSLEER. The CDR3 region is CASSQDLAPDYGYTF. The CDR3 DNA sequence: TGCGCCAGCAGCCAAGATCTAGCGCCCGACTATGGCTACACCTTC.

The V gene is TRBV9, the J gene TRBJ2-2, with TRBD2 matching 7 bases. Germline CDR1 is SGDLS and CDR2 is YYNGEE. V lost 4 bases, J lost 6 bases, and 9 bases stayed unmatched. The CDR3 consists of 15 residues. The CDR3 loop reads CASSLRLAGSGELFF. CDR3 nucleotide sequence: TGTGCCAGCAGCCTCCGACTAGCCGGTTCCGGGGAGCTGTTTTTT.

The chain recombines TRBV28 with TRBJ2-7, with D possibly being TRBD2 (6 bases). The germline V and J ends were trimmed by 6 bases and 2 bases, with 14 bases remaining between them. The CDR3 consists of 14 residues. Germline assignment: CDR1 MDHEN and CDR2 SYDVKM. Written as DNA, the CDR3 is TGTGCCAGCAGCCGACAAACGGGGGCCTACGAGCAGTACTTC. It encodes CASSRQTGAYEQYF.

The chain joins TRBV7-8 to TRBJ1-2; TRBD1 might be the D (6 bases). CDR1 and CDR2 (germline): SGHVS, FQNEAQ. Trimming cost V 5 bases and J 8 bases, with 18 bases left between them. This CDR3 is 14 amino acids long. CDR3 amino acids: CASSQLETGWGYTF. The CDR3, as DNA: TGTGCCAGCAGCCAGTTGGAGACAGGCTGGGGCTACACCTTC.

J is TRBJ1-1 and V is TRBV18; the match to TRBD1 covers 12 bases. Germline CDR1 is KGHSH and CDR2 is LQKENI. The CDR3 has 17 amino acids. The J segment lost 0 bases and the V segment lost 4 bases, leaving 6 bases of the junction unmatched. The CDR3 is CASSLGTGGVLNTEAFF. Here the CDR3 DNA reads TGTGCCAGCTCACTGGGGACAGGGGGCGTGTTGAACACTGAAGCTTTCTTT.

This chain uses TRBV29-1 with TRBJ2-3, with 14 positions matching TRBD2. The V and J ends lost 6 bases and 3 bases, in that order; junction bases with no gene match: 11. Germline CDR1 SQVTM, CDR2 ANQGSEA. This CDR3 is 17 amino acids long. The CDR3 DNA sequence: TGCAGCGTCCCCGGGACTAGCGGGGGTGGGGGGACAGATACGCAGTATTTT. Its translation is CSVPGTSGGGGTDTQYF.

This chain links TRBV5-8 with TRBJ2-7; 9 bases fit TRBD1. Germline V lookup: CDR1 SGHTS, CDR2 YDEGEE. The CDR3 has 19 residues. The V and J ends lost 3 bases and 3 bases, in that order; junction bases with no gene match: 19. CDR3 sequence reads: CASSSFGGQGLRIFYEQYF. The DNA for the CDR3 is TGTGCCAGCAGCTCCTTCGGGGGACAGGGATTACGAATATTCTACGAGCAGTACTTC.

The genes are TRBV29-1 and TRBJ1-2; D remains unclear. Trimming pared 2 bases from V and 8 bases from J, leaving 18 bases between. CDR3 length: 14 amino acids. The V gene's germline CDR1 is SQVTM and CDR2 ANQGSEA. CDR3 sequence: CSVETTTKGGGYTF. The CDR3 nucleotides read TGCAGCGTTGAAACAACAACAAAAGGAGGCGGCTACACCTTC.

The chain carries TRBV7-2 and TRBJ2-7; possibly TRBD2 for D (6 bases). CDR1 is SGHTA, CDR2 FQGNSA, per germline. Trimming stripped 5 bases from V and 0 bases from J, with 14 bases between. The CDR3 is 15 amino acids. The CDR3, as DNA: TGTGCCAGCAGCCAAGCGGGCCAGAGCTCCTACGAGCAGTACTTC. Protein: CASSQAGQSSYEQYF.

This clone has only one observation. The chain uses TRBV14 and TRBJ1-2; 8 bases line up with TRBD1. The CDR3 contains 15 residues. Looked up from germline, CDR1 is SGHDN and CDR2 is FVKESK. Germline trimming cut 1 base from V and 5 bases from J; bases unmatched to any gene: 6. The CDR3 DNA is TGTGCCAGCAGCCAAGTCCAGGGGGCACCGTATGGCTACACCTTC. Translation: CASSQVQGAPYGYTF.

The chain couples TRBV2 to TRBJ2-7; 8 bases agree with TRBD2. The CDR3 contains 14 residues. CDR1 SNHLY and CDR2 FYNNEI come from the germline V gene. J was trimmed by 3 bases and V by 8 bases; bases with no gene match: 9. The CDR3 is CASGRAGGNYEQYF. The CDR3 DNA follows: TGTGCCAGCGGGAGGGCGGGGGGCAACTACGAGCAGTACTTC. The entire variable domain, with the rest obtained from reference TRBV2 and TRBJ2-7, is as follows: EPEVTQTPSHQVTQMGQEVILRCVPISNHLYFYWYRQILGQKVEFLVSFYNNEISEKSEIFDDQFSVERPDGSNFTLKIRSTKLEDSAMYFCASGRAGGNYEQYFGPGTRLTVT.

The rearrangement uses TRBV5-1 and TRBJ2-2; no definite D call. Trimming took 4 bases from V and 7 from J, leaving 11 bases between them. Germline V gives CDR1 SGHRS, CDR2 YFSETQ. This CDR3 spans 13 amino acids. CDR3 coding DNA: TGCGCCAGCAGCCCCGACAAGATCGGGGAGCTGTTTTTT. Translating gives CASSPDKIGELFF.

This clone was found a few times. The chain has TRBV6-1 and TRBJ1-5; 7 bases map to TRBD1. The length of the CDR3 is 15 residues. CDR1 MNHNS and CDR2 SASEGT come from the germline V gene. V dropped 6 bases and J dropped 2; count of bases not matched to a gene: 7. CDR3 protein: CASSSTGWGNQPQHF. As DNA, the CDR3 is TGTGCCAGCAGCTCGACAGGGTGGGGCAATCAGCCCCAGCATTTT.